This T cell receptor beta chain was observed in a study of blood T cell repertoires in COVID-19. The study recruited people aged roughly 18 to 100 years across roughly 23 US areas. Per the study methods: Amplification of reference gene primers was used by the study to estimate nucleated cell counts. The method was immunoSEQ multiplex PCR; TCRdb's version includes in-frame clones alone and lacks a portion of them. The V and J calls and clone size come from that table; D and trimming were worked out from the DNA. This table has more than 300,000 clones, more than 75% appearing once. The source is a woman between 18 and 29 years old who had recovered from COVID-19. The sequenced sample consisted of PBMCs or T cells enriched from blood (not recorded which).

This chain's CDR3 is CASTTDRANSPLHF. The DNA of the CDR3 is TGCGCCAGCACCACGGACAGGGCTAATTCACCCCTCCACTTT. This sequence joins TRBV5-1 and TRBJ1-6; TRBD1 aligns across 8 bases. The germline V gene encodes CDR1 SGHRS and CDR2 YFSETQ. The trim removed 6 bases at V and 6 bases at J, leaving 5 bases unmatched. This CDR3 has 14 amino acids.